These 24 T cell receptor beta chains share one sample of origin, sequenced in a study of T cells expressing NK-cell markers. TCRdb reworked the 5' RACE reads into one entry per CDR3 protein, no DNA. The listing contains about 540,000 distinct CDR3 sequences. Specimen: blood T cells: a sorted CD56 or NKG2C T cell subset, CD4+ or CD8+ T cells, or bulk PBMC T cells (not recorded which). The origin of the receptors is a man aged 18 to 30 in good health.

This chain joins TRBV6-2 or TRBV6-3 and TRBJ2-1; the D gene TCRdb calls, TRBD1, cannot be checked with no DNA. The CDR3 has 18 amino acids. Germline V gene lookup returns CDR1 MNHEY and CDR2 SVGEGT. The CDR3 reads CASSFMRPGTSSYNEQFF.

This chain links TRBV24-1 with TRBJ1-5; TCRdb's D call, TRBD1, is unchecked because there is no DNA. The CDR3 totals 14 residues. Per the germline V gene, CDR1 is KGHDR and CDR2 is SFDVKD. The CDR3 loop is CATRATGSNQPQHF.

The genes are TRBV7-9 and TRBJ1-5; TCRdb gives TRBD1 as the D gene, but with no DNA this cannot be confirmed. Germline V gene sequence: CDR1 SEHNR, CDR2 FQNEAQ (reference sequence). The CDR3 spans 13 residues. The CDR3 sequence: CASSSPGGQPQHF.

The chain joins TRBV2 to TRBJ2-6; TCRdb indicates TRBD1, and absent DNA this call remains unverified. The V gene's germline CDR1 is SNHLY and CDR2 FYNNEI. The CDR3 has 16 amino acids. CDR3 protein: CASLGQVTAGANVLTF.

J is TRBJ2-1 and V is TRBV6-2 or TRBV6-3. Germline assignment: CDR1 MNHEY and CDR2 SVGEGT. The CDR3 length is 12 residues. CDR3 loop: CASQRIDNEQFF.

This chain joins TRBV5-1 and TRBJ2-1. CDR1 and CDR2 (germline): SGHRS, YFSETQ. This CDR3 comprises 15 residues. CDR3 sequence: CASSLEATLYNEQFF. Drawing the rest from reference TRBV5-1 and TRBJ2-1, the complete variable domain is KAGVTQTPRYLIKTRGQQVTLSCSPISGHRSVSWYQQTPGQGLQFLFEYFSETQRNKGNFPGRFSGRQFSNSRSEMNVSTLELGDSALYLCASSLEATLYNEQFFGPGTRLTVL.

The rearrangement uses TRBV6-1 and TRBJ1-2; the TRBD1 assignment by TCRdb is unverifiable without DNA. The germline CDR1 and CDR2 sequences are MNHNS and SASEGT. This CDR3 spans 15 amino acids. CDR3 in amino acids: CASSNNPGQDVGYTF.

The chain employs TRBV4-1 and TRBJ1-4; without DNA, the TCRdb call of TRBD1 cannot be checked. The germline V gene encodes CDR1 MGHRA and CDR2 YSYEKL. The CDR3 has 12 amino acids. The CDR3 loop reads CASTNRVGKLFF.

This chain connects TRBV28 to TRBJ2-3; TCRdb selects TRBD2, and the lack of DNA leaves this call unchecked. Per the germline V gene, CDR1 is MDHEN and CDR2 is SYDVKM. This CDR3 is built from 21 residues. This CDR3 reads CASSIPLAGPGLAEETDTQYF. Full variable domain (missing parts from reference TRBV28 and TRBJ2-3): DVKVTQSSRYLVKRTGEKVFLECVQDMDHENMFWYRQDPGLGLRLIYFSYDVKMKEKGDIPEGYSVSREKKERFSLILESASTNQTSMYLCASSIPLAGPGLAEETDTQYFGPGTRLTVL.

The chain joins TRBV6-2 or TRBV6-3 to TRBJ2-1. Germline V CDR1 and CDR2: MNHEY, SVGEGT. The CDR3 consists of 14 residues. Here the CDR3 reads CASSYSTAYNEQFF.

This chain joins TRBV20-1 and TRBJ2-1; the TCRdb call, TRBD2, lacks DNA for checking. The CDR3 consists of 15 residues. Per the germline V gene, CDR1 is DFQATT and CDR2 is SNEGSKA (reference sequence). This CDR3 is CSASGGLAGVDEQFF.

The chain couples TRBV15 to TRBJ2-1; TCRdb calls TRBD2, which cannot be checked without DNA. Per germline, CDR1 LNHNV and CDR2 YYDKDF (reference sequence). CDR3 length equals 15 residues. CDR3: CATSRDLDGRNEQFF.

The chain joins TRBV20-1 to TRBJ1-5; TCRdb gives TRBD1 as the D gene, but with no DNA this cannot be confirmed. CDR3 size: 14 residues. Germline V lookup: CDR1 DFQATT, CDR2 SNEGSKA (reference sequence). This chain's CDR3 is CSVARDMSNQPQHF.

This chain connects TRBV6-2 or TRBV6-3 to TRBJ2-1. Looked up from germline, CDR1 is MNHEY and CDR2 is SVGEGT. CDR3 length equals 14 residues. The CDR3 region is CASRHISSDNEQFF.

The chain links TRBV10-3 to TRBJ2-3. The CDR3 is 14 residues long. The germline V gene encodes CDR1 ENHRY and CDR2 SYGVKD. The CDR3 protein is CAISARLATDTQYF.

The CDR3 is CSAKVRGSPLYNEQFF. J is TRBJ2-1 and V is TRBV20-1; TCRdb's D gene call, TRBD2, goes unchecked for lack of DNA. This CDR3 is 16 amino acids long. Germline assignment: CDR1 DFQATT and CDR2 SNEGSKA (reference sequence).

This chain's CDR3 is CASSYGALFRQYF. This chain joins TRBV6-2 or TRBV6-3 and TRBJ2-7. The CDR3 totals 13 residues. The germline gives CDR1 MNHEY, CDR2 SVGEGT.

This chain uses TRBV12-3 or TRBV12-4 with TRBJ2-7. The CDR3 totals 15 residues. The CDR3 spells CASSLYGIGSYEQYF.

V usage is TRBV5-6 and J usage is TRBJ2-2. The CDR3 is made up of 15 amino acids. Germline V gene data show CDR1 as SGHDT and CDR2 as YYEEEE. The CDR3 region is CASSLSRGKTGELFF.

J is TRBJ1-1 and V is TRBV5-5; TCRdb picks TRBD1, but there is no DNA to check that call. CDR3 length equals 15 residues. Germline loops: CDR1 SGHKS, CDR2 YYEKEE (reference sequence). CDR3 sequence: CASSLTGGENTEAFF.

The gene calls are TRBV10-3 and TRBJ1-1. CDR1 ENHRY and CDR2 SYGVKD come from the germline V gene. This CDR3 is built from 13 residues. The CDR3 spells CATVRAGETEAFF.

The chain joins TRBV6-1 to TRBJ2-1. This CDR3 is built from 13 residues. Germline CDR1 and CDR2: MNHNS and SASEGT. This CDR3 is CASSERAVDEQFF.

This sequence joins TRBV7-9 and TRBJ2-2; TCRdb picks TRBD2, but there is no DNA to check that call. Germline values: CDR1 SEHNR, CDR2 FQNEAQ (reference sequence). This CDR3 spans 12 amino acids. The CDR3 sequence: CASTLPSGELFF.

The chain combines TRBV4-2 with TRBJ1-5; there is no DNA to check the TCRdb D call of TRBD1. CDR1 is LGHNA and CDR2 is YNFKEQ in the germline V gene. CDR3 length: 15 amino acids. The CDR3 region is CASSQSPGGNQPQHF.